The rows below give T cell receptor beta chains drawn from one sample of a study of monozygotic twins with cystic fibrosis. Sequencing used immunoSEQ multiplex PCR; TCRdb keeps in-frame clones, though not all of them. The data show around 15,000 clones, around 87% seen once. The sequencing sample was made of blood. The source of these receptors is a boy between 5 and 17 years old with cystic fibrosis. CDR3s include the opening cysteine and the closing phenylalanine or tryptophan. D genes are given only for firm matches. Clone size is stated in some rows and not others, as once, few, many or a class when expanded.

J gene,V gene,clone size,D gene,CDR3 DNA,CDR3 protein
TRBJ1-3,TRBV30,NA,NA,TGTGCCGGGGGATTTGGGGGTTCCGGAAACACCATATATTTT,CAGGFGGSGNTIYF
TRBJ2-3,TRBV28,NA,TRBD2,TGTGCCAGCGGGACCGGGCGGGGGTGGAAAGATACGCAGTATTTT,CASGTGRGWKDTQYF
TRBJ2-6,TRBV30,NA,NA,TGTGCCTGGGGGTATCCTGGGGCCAACGTCCTGACTTTC,CAWGYPGANVLTF
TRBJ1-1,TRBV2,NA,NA,TGTGCCAGCAGCCAGGGGTCCCTAACTGAAGCTTTCTTT,CASSQGSLTEAFF
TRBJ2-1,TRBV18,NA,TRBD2,TGTGCCAGCTCACCGAGGTTAACTAGCGGGACGAACAATGAGCAGTTCTTC,CASSPRLTSGTNNEQFF
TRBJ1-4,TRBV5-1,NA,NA,TGCGCCAGCAGCTTGGGGGTTTTAGACGGTAATGAAAAACTGTTTTTT,CASSLGVLDGNEKLFF
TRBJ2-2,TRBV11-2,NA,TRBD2,TGTGCTAGCAGCTTGGATCGTCTAGCGGCCAGAAACGGGGAGCTGTTTTTT,CASSLDRLAARNGELFF
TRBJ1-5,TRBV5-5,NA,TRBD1,TGTGCCAGCAGCCTGTGGACAGGGGGAAGCAATCAGCCCCAGCATTTT,CASSLWTGGSNQPQHF
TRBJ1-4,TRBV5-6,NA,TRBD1,TGTGCCAGCAGCTTTCGGACAGGGGGAAGTGAAAAACTGTTTTTT,CASSFRTGGSEKLFF
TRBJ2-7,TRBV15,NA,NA,TGTGCCACCAGCAGAGGGTTAGGGGGGAAAAGCGAGCAGTACTTC,CATSRGLGGKSEQYF
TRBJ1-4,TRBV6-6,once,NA,TGTGCCACTAGAACTAATGAAAAACTGTTTTTT,CATRTNEKLFF
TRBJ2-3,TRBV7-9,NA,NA,TGTGCCAGCAGCCCCACAGTAGCACCCGGAGATACGCAGTATTTT,CASSPTVAPGDTQYF
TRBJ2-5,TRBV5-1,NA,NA,TGCGCCAGCAGCTTCGGAGGTACAGAGGCAGAGACCCAGTACTTC,CASSFGGTEAETQYF
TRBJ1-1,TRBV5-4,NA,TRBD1,TGTGCCAGCAGCCGGGACAGGCTGAACACTGAAGCTTTCTTT,CASSRDRLNTEAFF
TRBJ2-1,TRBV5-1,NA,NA,TGCGCCAGCAGCTTGGCTGGCATAAGGTACAATGAGCAGTTCTTC,CASSLAGIRYNEQFF
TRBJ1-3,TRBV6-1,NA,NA,TGTGCCAGCAGCCGCGGCCGAGCACCTGGAAACACCATATATTTT,CASSRGRAPGNTIYF
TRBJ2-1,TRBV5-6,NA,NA,TGTGCCAGCAGCTCCGATGGCGGGGCGGCCCTGAAGTTCTTC,CASSSDGGAALKFF
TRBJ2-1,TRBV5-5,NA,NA,TGTGCCAGCAGCTTTTCAGGAGTCAATGAGCAGTTCTTC,CASSFSGVNEQFF
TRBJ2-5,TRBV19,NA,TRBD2,TGTGCCAGTAGTAGGGGCTCTAGCGGGTACCAAGAGACCCAGTACTTC,CASSRGSSGYQETQYF
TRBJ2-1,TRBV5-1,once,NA,TGCGCCAGCAGCTTGGGACTAGACGTCTACAATGAGCAGTTCTTC,CASSLGLDVYNEQFF
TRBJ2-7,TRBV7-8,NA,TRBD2,TGTGCCAGCAGCTTGGTGGGAGGGCCGTACGAGCAGTACTTC,CASSLVGGPYEQYF
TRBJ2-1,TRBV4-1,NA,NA,TGCGCCAGCAGCCGGCATGGCTCCTACAATGAGCAGTTCTTC,CASSRHGSYNEQFF
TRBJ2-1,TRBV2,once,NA,TGTGCCACAACGGGACGGAACTACAATGAGCAGTTCTTC,CATTGRNYNEQFF
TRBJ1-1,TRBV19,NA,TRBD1,TGTGCCAGTAGTGCAAGGGACAGGGCGGACACTGAAGCTTTCTTT,CASSARDRADTEAFF
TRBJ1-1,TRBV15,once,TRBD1,TGTGCCACCAGCGGGGGGCGGACAGGGGGTTTTGAAGCTTTCTTT,CATSGGRTGGFEAFF
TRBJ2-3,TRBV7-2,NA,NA,TGTGCCAGCAGCTTCGGACTAAGCACAGATACGCAGTATTTT,CASSFGLSTDTQYF
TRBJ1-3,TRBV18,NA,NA,TGTGCCAGCTCACCGGGCCACTCTGGAAACACCATATATTTT,CASSPGHSGNTIYF
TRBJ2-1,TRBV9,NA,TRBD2,TGTGCCAGCAGCCACCTCGGGACTAGCGGGGACAATGAGCAGTTCTTC,CASSHLGTSGDNEQFF
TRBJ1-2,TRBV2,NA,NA,TGTGCCAGCAGTGAATTGGCTCTCCTCTATGGCTACACCTTC,CASSELALLYGYTF
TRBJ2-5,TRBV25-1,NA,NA,TGTGCGGGGGGGGCCGGGGAGACCCAGTACTTC,CAGGAGETQYF
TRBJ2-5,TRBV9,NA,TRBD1,TGTGCCAGCAGTAAGCAGGGGGTCGAGACCCAGTACTTC,CASSKQGVETQYF
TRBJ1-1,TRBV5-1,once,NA,TGCGCCAGCAGCTTGGGTCCTGGGGCTGAAGCTTTCTTT,CASSLGPGAEAFF
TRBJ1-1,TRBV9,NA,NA,TGTGCCAGCAGCGTAGTTCCAGGGATTAACACTGAAGCTTTCTTT,CASSVVPGINTEAFF
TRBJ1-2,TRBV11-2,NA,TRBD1,TGTGCCAGCAGCTTGGGACAGGCGAACTATGGCTACACCTTC,CASSLGQANYGYTF
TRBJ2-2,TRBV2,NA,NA,TGTGCCAGCACCACAGGGAGACTAGCTCCCCGGCAAGGGACCGGGGAGCTGTTTTTT,CASTTGRLAPRQGTGELFF
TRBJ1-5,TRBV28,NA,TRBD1,TGTGCCAGCAGTCCTCGGACAGGGACCAATCAGCCCCAGCATTTT,CASSPRTGTNQPQHF
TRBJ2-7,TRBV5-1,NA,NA,TGCGCCAGCAGCTTTCTGGGCTACGAGCAGTACTTC,CASSFLGYEQYF
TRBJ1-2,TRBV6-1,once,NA,TGTGCCAGCAGTAACAGAGTCAGCGGCTACACCTTC,CASSNRVSGYTF
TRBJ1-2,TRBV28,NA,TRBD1,TGTGCCAGCAGCTTCGGACAGGGAAACTATGGCTACACCTTC,CASSFGQGNYGYTF
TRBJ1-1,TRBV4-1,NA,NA,TGCGCCAGCGCTCTAACGGGGGGGGAGGTTGAAGCTTTCTTT,CASALTGGEVEAFF
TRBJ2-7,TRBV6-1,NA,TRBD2,TGTGCCAGTCACTCCCTAAGGGAGGGAGGACAGTACTTC,CASHSLREGGQYF
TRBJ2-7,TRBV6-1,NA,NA,TGTGCCAGCAGGGGGGGCTTGAGATACGAGCAGTACTTC,CASRGGLRYEQYF
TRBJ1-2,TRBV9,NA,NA,TGTGCCAGCAGCGTAGATGCTACACCTAACTATGGCTACACCTTC,CASSVDATPNYGYTF